This record covers a single T cell receptor (beta chain). Its antigen remains unknown. It was with 60 Vbeta and 13 Jbeta primers that the PCR ran. Method: immunoSEQ multiplex PCR; TCRdb's copy keeps in-frame clones and lacks some. Reported are roughly 70,000 clones; the ten largest clones contain approximately 7.5%. These data are taken from a study of cytomegalovirus exposure and HLA in healthy donors. Study findings and constraints: Indistinguishability led to the exclusion of some V segments, TRBV6-2 and TRBV6-3 included. TCR beta chain V- and J-gene trimming was linked, in a later analysis, to a missense variant in DCLRE1C. A later analysis reportedly identified an Asian-associated ancestry cluster as carrying fewer N-insertions than the roughly 670-donor mean.

The CDR3 loop spans 15 amino acids. V was clipped by 4 bases and J by 6 bases; unmatched bases: 10. CDR1 and CDR2 (germline): LNHDA, SQIVND (reference sequence). The gene calls are TRBV19 and TRBJ2-7; 9 bases match TRBD1. The TCR was taken from a female donor in good health and CMV-seropositive. The sample comprised PBMCs. CDR3 bases: TGTGCCAGTAGTAAATTACCGGGACAGGGACCCGAGCAGTACTTC. It codes for CASSKLPGQGPEQYF.